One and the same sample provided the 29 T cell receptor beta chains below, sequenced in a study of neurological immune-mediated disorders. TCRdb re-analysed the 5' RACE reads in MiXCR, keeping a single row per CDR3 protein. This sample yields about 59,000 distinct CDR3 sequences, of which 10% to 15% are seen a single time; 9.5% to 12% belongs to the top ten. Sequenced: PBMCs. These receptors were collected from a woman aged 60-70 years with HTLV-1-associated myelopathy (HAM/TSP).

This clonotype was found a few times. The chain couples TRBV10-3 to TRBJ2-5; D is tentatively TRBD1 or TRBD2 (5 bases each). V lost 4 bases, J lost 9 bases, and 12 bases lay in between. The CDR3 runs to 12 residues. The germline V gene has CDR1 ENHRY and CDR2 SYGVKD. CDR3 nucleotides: TGTGCCATCAGTGTTTCCAGGGACCCCCAGTACTTC. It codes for CAISVSRDPQYF.

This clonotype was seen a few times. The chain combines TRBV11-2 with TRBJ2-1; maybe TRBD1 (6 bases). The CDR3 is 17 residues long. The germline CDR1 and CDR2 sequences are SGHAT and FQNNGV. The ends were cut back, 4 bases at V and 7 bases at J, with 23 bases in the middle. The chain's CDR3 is CASSWPPQGSPSNEQFF. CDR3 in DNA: TGTGCCAGCAGCTGGCCCCCCCAGGGGTCCCCTTCGAATGAGCAGTTCTTC.

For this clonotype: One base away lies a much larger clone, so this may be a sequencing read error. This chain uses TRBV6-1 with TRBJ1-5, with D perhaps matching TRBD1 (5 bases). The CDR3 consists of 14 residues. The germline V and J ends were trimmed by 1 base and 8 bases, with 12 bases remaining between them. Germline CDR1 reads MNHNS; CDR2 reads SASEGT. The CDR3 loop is CASSEGGRNKPQHF. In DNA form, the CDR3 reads TGTGCCAGCAGTGAAGGGGGCAGAAATAAGCCCCAGCATTTT.

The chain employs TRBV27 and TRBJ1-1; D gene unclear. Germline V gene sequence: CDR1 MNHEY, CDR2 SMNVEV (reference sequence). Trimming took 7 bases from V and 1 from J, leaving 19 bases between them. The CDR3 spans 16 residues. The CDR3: CASIRSGRHSNTEAFF. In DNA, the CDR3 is TGTGCCAGCATCAGGTCCGGGCGACACTCGAACACTGAAGCTTTCTTT.

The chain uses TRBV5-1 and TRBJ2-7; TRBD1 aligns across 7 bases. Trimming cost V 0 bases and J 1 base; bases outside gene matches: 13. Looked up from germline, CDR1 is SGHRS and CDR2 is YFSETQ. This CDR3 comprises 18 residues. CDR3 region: CASSLDTISRDRSYEQYF. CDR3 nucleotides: TGCGCCAGCAGCTTGGATACGATATCCCGGGACAGATCCTACGAGCAGTACTTC.

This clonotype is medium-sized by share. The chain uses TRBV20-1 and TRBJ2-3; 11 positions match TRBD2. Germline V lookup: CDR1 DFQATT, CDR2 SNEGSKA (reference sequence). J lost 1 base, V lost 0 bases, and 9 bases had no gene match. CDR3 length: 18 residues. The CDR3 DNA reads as TGCAGTGCTAGAGATTGGGGTACTAGCGGGAGTCGCACAGATACGCAGTATTTT. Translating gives CSARDWGTSGSRTDTQYF.

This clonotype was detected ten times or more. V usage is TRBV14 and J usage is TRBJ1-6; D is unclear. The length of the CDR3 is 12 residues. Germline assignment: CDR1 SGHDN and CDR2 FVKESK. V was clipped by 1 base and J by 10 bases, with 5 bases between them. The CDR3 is CASSQGGSPLHF. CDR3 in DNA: TGTGCCAGCAGCCAAGGTGGATCACCCCTCCACTTT.

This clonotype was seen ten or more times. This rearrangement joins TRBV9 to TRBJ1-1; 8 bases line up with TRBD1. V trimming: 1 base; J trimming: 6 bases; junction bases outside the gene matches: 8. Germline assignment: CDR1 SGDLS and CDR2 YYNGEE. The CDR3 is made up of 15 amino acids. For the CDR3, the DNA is TGTGCCAGCAGCGTAAGGGACAGGCCCGGTGCTGAAGCTTTCTTT. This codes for CASSVRDRPGAEAFF.

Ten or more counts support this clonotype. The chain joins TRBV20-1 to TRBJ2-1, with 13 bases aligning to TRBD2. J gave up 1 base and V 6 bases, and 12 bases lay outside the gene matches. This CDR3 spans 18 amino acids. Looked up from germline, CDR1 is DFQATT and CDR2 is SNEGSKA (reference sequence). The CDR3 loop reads CSATTSGRGSTSYNEQFF. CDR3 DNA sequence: TGCAGTGCAACAACTAGCGGGAGGGGCAGCACGTCCTACAATGAGCAGTTCTTC.

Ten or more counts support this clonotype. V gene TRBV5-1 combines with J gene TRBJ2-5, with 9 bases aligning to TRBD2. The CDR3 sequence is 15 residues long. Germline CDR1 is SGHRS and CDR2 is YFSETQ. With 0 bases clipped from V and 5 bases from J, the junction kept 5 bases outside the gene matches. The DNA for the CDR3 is TGCGCCAGCAGCTTGGCCAGCGGGAGGTTCGAGACCCAGTACTTC. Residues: CASSLASGRFETQYF.

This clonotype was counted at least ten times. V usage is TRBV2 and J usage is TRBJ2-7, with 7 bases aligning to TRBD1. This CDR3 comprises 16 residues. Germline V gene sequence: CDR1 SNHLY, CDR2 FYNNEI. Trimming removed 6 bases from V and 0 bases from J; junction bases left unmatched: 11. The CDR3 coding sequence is TGTGCCAGCAGATACTTGACAGGGTCCAGCTCCTACGAGCAGTACTTC. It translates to CASRYLTGSSSYEQYF.

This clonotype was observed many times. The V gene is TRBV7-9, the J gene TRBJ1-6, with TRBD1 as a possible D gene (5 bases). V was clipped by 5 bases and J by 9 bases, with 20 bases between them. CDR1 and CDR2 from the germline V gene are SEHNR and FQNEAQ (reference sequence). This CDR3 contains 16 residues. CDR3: CASSPQEWGLSSPLHF. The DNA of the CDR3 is TGTGCCAGCAGCCCCCAAGAGTGGGGGTTGAGTTCACCCCTCCACTTT.

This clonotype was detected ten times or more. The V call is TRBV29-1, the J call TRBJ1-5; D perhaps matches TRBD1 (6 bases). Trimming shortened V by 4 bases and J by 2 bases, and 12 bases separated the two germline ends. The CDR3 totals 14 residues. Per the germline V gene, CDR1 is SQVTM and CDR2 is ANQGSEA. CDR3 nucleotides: TGCAGCGTTGCTAGGGGGGACGGCAATCAGCCCCAGCATTTT. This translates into CSVARGDGNQPQHF.

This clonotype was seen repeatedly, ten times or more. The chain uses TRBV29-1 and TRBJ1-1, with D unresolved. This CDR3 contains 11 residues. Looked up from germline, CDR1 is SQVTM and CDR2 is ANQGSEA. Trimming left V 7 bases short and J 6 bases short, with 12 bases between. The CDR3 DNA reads TGCAGCGCCCGGAGCGTTGCTGAAGCTTTCTTT. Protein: CSARSVAEAFF.

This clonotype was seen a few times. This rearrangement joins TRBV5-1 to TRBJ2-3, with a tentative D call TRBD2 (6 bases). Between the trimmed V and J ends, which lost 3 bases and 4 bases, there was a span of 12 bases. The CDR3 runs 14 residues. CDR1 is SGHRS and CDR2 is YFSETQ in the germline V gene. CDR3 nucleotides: TGCGCCAGCAGCTACGGGGGAGAAGCAGATACGCAGTATTTT. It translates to CASSYGGEADTQYF.

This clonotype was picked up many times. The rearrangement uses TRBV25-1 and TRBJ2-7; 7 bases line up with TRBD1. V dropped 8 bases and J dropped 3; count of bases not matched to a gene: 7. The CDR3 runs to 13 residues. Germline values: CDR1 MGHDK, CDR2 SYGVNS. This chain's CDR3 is CASQDRDLYEQYF. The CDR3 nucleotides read TGTGCCAGCCAAGACAGGGACCTCTACGAGCAGTACTTC.

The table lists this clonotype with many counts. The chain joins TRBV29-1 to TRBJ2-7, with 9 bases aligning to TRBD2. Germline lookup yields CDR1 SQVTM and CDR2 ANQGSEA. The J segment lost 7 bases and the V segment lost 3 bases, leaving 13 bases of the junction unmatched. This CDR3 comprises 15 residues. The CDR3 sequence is CSVEVAGDPRREQYF. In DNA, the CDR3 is TGCAGCGTTGAGGTAGCGGGAGATCCTCGGAGAGAGCAGTACTTC.

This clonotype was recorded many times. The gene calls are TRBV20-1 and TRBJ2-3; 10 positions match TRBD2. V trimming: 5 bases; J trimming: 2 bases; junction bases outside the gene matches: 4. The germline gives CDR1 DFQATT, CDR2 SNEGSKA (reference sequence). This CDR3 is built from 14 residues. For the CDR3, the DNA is TGCAGTGCTTGGACTAGCGGAGACACAGATACGCAGTATTTT. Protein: CSAWTSGDTDTQYF.

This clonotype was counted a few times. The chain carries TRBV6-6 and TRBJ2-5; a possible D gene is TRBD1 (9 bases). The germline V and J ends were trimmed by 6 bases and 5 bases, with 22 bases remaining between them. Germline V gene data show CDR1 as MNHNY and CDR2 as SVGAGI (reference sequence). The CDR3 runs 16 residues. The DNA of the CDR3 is TGTGCCAGCAGCCACAGGGGGCCGGGACTAGGGGAGACCCAGTACTTC. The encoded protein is CASSHRGPGLGETQYF.

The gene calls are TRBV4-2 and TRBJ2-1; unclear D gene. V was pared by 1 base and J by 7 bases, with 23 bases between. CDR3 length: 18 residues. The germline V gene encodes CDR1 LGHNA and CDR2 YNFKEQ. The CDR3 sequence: CASSQGTKGPIVLNEQFF. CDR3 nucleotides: TGTGCCAGCAGCCAAGGTACGAAAGGACCTATTGTTTTGAATGAGCAGTTCTTC.

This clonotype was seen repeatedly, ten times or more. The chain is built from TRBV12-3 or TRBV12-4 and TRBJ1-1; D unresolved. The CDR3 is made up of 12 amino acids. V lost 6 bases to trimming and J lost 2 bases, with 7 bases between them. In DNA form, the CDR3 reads TGTGCCAGCAGCCCAATAAACACTGAAGCTTTCTTT. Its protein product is CASSPINTEAFF.

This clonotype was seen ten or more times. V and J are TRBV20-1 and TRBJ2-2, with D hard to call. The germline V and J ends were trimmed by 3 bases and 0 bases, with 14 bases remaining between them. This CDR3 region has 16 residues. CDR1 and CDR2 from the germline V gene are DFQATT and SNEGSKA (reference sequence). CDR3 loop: CSARSIRNSNTGELFF. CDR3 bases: TGCAGTGCTAGGTCGATTAGAAACTCGAACACCGGGGAGCTGTTTTTT.

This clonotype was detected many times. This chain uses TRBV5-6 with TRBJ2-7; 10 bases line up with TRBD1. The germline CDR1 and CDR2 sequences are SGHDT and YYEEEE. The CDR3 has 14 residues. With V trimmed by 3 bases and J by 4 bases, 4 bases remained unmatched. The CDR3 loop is CASSYDRGRYEQYF. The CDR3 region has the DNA TGTGCCAGCAGCTACGACAGGGGGCGGTACGAGCAGTACTTC.

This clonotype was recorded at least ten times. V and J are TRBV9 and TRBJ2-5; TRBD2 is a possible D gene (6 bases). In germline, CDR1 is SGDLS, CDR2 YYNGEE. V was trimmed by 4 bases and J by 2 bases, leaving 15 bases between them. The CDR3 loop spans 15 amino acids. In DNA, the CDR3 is TGTGCCAGCAGCATTTCGGGAGCAAGGCAAGAGACCCAGTACTTC. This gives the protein CASSISGARQETQYF. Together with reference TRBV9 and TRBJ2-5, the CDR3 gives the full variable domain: DSGVTQTPKHLITATGQRVTLRCSPRSGDLSVYWYQQSLDQGLQFLIQYYNGEERAKGNILERFSAQQFPDLHSELNLSSLELGDSALYFCASSISGARQETQYFGPGTRLLVL.

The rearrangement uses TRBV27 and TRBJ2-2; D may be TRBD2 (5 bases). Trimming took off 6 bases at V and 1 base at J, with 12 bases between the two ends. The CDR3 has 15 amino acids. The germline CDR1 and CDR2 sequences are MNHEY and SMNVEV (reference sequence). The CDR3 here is CASRVTKMNTGELFF. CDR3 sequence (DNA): TGTGCCAGCAGGGTGACTAAGATGAACACCGGGGAGCTGTTTTTT.

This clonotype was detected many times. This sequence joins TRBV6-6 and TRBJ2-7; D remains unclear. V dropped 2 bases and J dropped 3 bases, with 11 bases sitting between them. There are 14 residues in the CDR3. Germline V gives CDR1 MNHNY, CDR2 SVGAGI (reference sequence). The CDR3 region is CASSYGVHYYEQYF. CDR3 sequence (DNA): TGTGCCAGCAGTTACGGAGTACATTACTACGAGCAGTACTTC.

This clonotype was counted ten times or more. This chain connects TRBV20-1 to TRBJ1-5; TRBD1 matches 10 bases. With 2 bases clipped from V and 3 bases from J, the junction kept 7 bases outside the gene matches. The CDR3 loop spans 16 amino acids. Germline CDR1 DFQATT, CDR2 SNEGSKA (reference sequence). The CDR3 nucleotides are TGCAGTGCTAGACGCGGACAGGGGGTAACCAATCAGCCCCAGCATTTT. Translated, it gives CSARRGQGVTNQPQHF.

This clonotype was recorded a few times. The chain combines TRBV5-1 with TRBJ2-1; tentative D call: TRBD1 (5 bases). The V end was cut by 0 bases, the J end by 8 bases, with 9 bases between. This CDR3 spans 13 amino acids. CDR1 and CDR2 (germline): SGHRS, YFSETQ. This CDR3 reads CASSLVGRDEQFF. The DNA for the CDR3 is TGCGCCAGCAGCTTGGTGGGCAGGGATGAGCAGTTCTTC.

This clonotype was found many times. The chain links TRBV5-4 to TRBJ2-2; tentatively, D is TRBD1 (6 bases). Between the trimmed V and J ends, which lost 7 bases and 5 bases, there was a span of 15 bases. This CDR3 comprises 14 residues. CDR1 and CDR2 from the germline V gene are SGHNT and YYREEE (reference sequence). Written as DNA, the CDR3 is TGTGCCAGCGGCTACAGGGACCCAACCGGGGAGCTGTTTTTT. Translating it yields CASGYRDPTGELFF.